Following are 21 T cell receptor beta chains from one sample sequenced in a study of control samples from healthy donors and cancer patients. Only in-frame clones appear in the TCRdb table, and some are missing; sequencing was by immunoSEQ multiplex PCR. Here the sample spans under 450,000 clones, 80% to 95% being singletons. Input material: PBMCs. The receptors derive from a man aged 35-49 years with head and neck cancer.

The chain recombines TRBV30 with TRBJ2-5, with 7 nucleotides matching TRBD1. Trimming took 0 bases from V and 1 from J; bases not matched to a gene: 5. CDR3 length: 15 amino acids. Germline lookup yields CDR1 GTSNPN and CDR2 SVGIG (reference sequence). The CDR3 coding sequence is TGTGCCTGGAGTGTGGGGACAGAGTTCCAAGAGACCCAGTACTTC. It codes for CAWSVGTEFQETQYF.

The chain employs TRBV5-1 and TRBJ2-1, with 9 bases that match TRBD2. Per germline, CDR1 SGHRS and CDR2 YFSETQ. V shed 2 bases, J shed 0 bases, and the junction held 9 bases outside the gene matches. The CDR3 sequence is 18 residues long. The chain's CDR3 is CASSFVPSGASSYNEQFF. DNA of the CDR3: TGCGCCAGCAGCTTTGTACCTAGCGGGGCAAGCTCCTACAATGAGCAGTTCTTC.

The rearrangement links TRBV19 to TRBJ1-2, with a weak D call TRBD1 (5 bases). Germline V lookup: CDR1 LNHDA, CDR2 SQIVND (reference sequence). The CDR3 sequence is 16 residues long. V was trimmed by 2 bases and J by 2 bases, leaving 15 bases between them. The CDR3 is CASSIPGTAANYGYTF. The DNA for the CDR3 is TGTGCCAGTAGTATACCAGGGACGGCCGCCAACTATGGCTACACCTTC. The full variable domain, its missing parts supplied by reference TRBV19 and TRBJ1-2, is DGGITQSPKYLFRKEGQNVTLSCEQNLNHDAMYWYRQDPGQGLRLIYYSQIVNDFQKGDIAEGYSVSREKKESFPLTVTSAQKNPTAFYLCASSIPGTAANYGYTFGSGTRLTVV.

CDR3 amino acids: CASSYKAGAGQPQHF. The CDR3 nucleotides are TGCGCCAGCAGTTATAAAGCGGGGGCGGGTCAGCCCCAGCATTTT. The chain employs TRBV4-3 and TRBJ1-5; D is possibly TRBD1 (6 bases). Trimming removed 6 bases at V and 6 bases at J, with 18 bases between. The CDR3 extends over 15 amino acids. The germline gives CDR1 LGHNA, CDR2 YSLEER.

This rearrangement joins TRBV5-5 to TRBJ1-4; weak D call: TRBD1 (5 bases). Germline V gene lookup returns CDR1 SGHKS and CDR2 YYEKEE (reference sequence). V was clipped by 5 bases and J by 2 bases, with 13 bases between them. This CDR3 is 15 amino acids long. The CDR3 DNA sequence: TGTGCCAGCAGTCCCCTCGGGGGGACTAATGAAAAACTGTTTTTT. Its translation is CASSPLGGTNEKLFF. Full variable domain (rest looked up from reference TRBV5-5 and TRBJ1-4): DAGVTQSPTHLIKTRGQQVTLRCSPISGHKSVSWYQQVLGQGPQFIFQYYEKEERGRGNFPDRFSARQFPNYSSELNVNALLLGDSALYLCASSPLGGTNEKLFFGSGTQLSVL.

The chain is built from TRBV27 and TRBJ1-2; the D is unclear. The germline V gene has CDR1 MNHEY and CDR2 SMNVEV (reference sequence). The CDR3 length is 10 residues. V shed 6 bases and J shed 5 bases, with 4 bases lying between them. CDR3 sequence reads: CASRGYGYTF. The CDR3, as DNA: TGTGCCAGCAGGGGTTATGGCTACACCTTC.

CDR3 protein: CASSGTGVPTNEKLFF. The DNA of the CDR3 is TGTGCCAGCAGCGGAACAGGGGTTCCAACTAATGAAAAACTGTTTTTT. V usage is TRBV9 and J usage is TRBJ1-4, with 7 bases aligning to TRBD1. The J segment lost 0 bases and the V segment lost 3 bases, leaving 5 bases of the junction unmatched. The CDR3 covers 16 residues. The germline CDR1 and CDR2 sequences are SGDLS and YYNGEE.

The chain links TRBV11-2 to TRBJ1-2; possibly TRBD1 for D (6 bases). The CDR3 has 16 residues. Trimming removed 5 bases at V and 4 bases at J, with 20 bases between. Germline V lookup: CDR1 SGHAT, CDR2 FQNNGV. The CDR3 DNA follows: TGTGCCAGCAGCCCAGTTGGCCAGCTCAGGGGCTATGGCTACACCTTC. Translated, it gives CASSPVGQLRGYGYTF.

The rearrangement links TRBV29-1 to TRBJ2-1; 8 bases are a match to TRBD1. J lost 8 bases, V lost 3 bases, and 9 bases had no gene match. Germline V gene lookup returns CDR1 SQVTM and CDR2 ANQGSEA. The CDR3 contains 14 residues. In DNA, the CDR3 is TGCAGCGTTGAGTGGACAGGGTTCAACTATGAGCAGTTCTTC. Encoded protein: CSVEWTGFNYEQFF.

The chain uses TRBV9 and TRBJ2-2, with 10 bases lining up with TRBD1. The V gene's germline CDR1 is SGDLS and CDR2 YYNGEE. The ends lost 3 bases at V and 5 bases at J; junction bases unmatched: 4. The CDR3 has 15 amino acids. CDR3 sequence (DNA): TGTGCCAGCAGCGCAGCGGGACAGGGGACCGGGGAGCTGTTTTTT. Translation gives CASSAAGQGTGELFF.

The chain uses TRBV30 and TRBJ1-3; D unclear. The CDR3 sequence is 14 residues long. V lost 6 bases and J 0 bases, leaving 12 bases between the germline ends. Germline V gene data show CDR1 as GTSNPN and CDR2 as SVGIG (reference sequence). The CDR3 nucleotides are TGTGCCTGCCGCTGGGCGGACTCTGGAAACACCATATATTTT. Amino acid sequence: CACRWADSGNTIYF. The full variable domain, with the rest looked up from reference TRBV30 and TRBJ1-3, is SQTIHQWPATLVQPVGSPLSLECTVEGTSNPNLYWYRQAAGRGLQLLFYSVGIGQISSEVPQNLSASRPQDRQFILSSKKLLLSDSGFYLCACRWADSGNTIYFGEGSWLTVV.

The chain links TRBV5-4 to TRBJ1-6; D is possibly TRBD1 (5 bases). The germline V gene encodes CDR1 SGHNT and CDR2 YYREEE (reference sequence). This CDR3 is 15 amino acids long. The V gene lost 1 base and the J gene lost 8 bases, with 13 bases spanning the gap. The CDR3 sequence: CASSLSGAWDSPLHF. Written as DNA, the CDR3 is TGTGCCAGCAGCTTGTCCGGGGCGTGGGATTCACCCCTCCACTTT.

The V and J genes are TRBV28 and TRBJ1-1; D gene ambiguous. The CDR3 spans 14 residues. V dropped 4 bases and J dropped 6 bases, with 15 bases sitting between them. Germline loops: CDR1 MDHEN, CDR2 SYDVKM. CDR3 in amino acids: CASSWVSGVSEAFF. The DNA for the CDR3 is TGTGCCAGCAGTTGGGTTAGTGGAGTCTCTGAAGCTTTCTTT.

This chain joins TRBV19 and TRBJ2-2, with D possibly called TRBD1 or TRBD2 (5 bases each). V was trimmed by 8 bases and J by 2 bases, leaving 12 bases between them. The CDR3 length is 14 residues. CDR1 LNHDA and CDR2 SQIVND come from the germline V gene (reference sequence). This chain's CDR3 is CASRPGPNTGELFF. The CDR3 nucleotides are TGTGCCAGTCGTCCGGGACCAAACACCGGGGAGCTGTTTTTT.

The V gene is TRBV3-1 (or the pseudogene TRBV3-2), the J gene TRBJ2-7, with D maybe TRBD1 (6 bases). V was clipped by 6 bases and J by 3 bases, with 36 bases between them. Looked up from germline, CDR1 is LGHDT and CDR2 is YNNKEL (reference sequence). This CDR3 is built from 21 residues. The CDR3 nucleotides are TGTGCCAGCAGTCCCCTCGGCCGTTTACGTATCCGGACAGTAAAGAACTACGAGCAGTACTTC. Encoded protein: CASSPLGRLRIRTVKNYEQYF.

This clone appeared a single time. The chain joins TRBV3-1 (or the pseudogene TRBV3-2) to TRBJ2-5; 10 positions match TRBD2. CDR3 length equals 15 residues. Trimming cost V 3 bases and J 5 bases; bases outside gene matches: 6. The V gene's germline CDR1 is LGHDT and CDR2 YNNKEL (reference sequence). This CDR3 reads CASSQISGRWETQYF. CDR3 sequence (DNA): TGTGCCAGCAGCCAGATTAGCGGGAGGTGGGAGACCCAGTACTTC.

The chain recombines TRBV4-1 with TRBJ2-7, with a weak D call TRBD2 (6 bases). Germline-derived CDR1 and CDR2 are MGHRA and YSYEKL. The CDR3 runs to 15 residues. Trimming stripped 4 bases from V and 2 bases from J, with 15 bases between. The CDR3 reads CASSLGRGSPYEQYF. CDR3 coding DNA: TGCGCCAGCAGCCTCGGCCGGGGGAGCCCCTACGAGCAGTACTTC.

The V call is TRBV29-1, the J call TRBJ2-7; no clear D gene. The germline V gene has CDR1 SQVTM and CDR2 ANQGSEA. The CDR3 has 13 residues. Trimming cost V 4 bases and J 4 bases, with 14 bases left between them. Here the CDR3 reads CSVGQALGYEQYF. The CDR3 DNA is TGCAGCGTTGGCCAGGCCCTCGGGTACGAGCAGTACTTC.

This chain uses TRBV11-2 with TRBJ2-7; 16 bases fit TRBD2. Unmatched junction bases numbered 6, after V lost 4 bases and J lost 3 bases. Germline V gene data show CDR1 as SGHAT and CDR2 as FQNNGV. This CDR3 comprises 17 residues. CDR3 sequence (DNA): TGTGCCAGCAGCTACGGGACTAGCGGGAGGGCAATCTACGAGCAGTACTTC. Protein sequence: CASSYGTSGRAIYEQYF.

J is TRBJ2-6 and V is TRBV7-3; D gene ambiguous. Trimming took off 5 bases at V and 0 bases at J, with 11 bases between the two ends. The germline CDR1 and CDR2 sequences are SGHTA and FQGTGA. This CDR3 spans 16 amino acids. CDR3: CASSQASLSGANVLTF. The DNA of the CDR3 is TGTGCCAGCAGCCAGGCGAGCCTCTCTGGGGCCAACGTCCTGACTTTC. The variable domain in full, completed from reference TRBV7-3 and TRBJ2-6, reads GAGVSQTPSNKVTEKGKYVELRCDPISGHTALYWYRQSLGQGPEFLIYFQGTGAADDSGLPNDRFFAVRPEGSVSTLKIQRTERGDSAVYLCASSQASLSGANVLTFGAGSRLTVL.

V is TRBV11-2 and J is TRBJ2-7; D is unclear. The V end lost 0 bases, the J end lost 2 bases, and 11 bases lay between the germline ends. The CDR3 is made up of 15 amino acids. Germline CDR1 and CDR2: SGHAT and FQNNGV. CDR3 coding DNA: TGTGCCAGCAGCTTAGATCCCGACCCCACCTACGAGCAGTACTTC. Residues: CASSLDPDPTYEQYF.